These T cell receptor beta chains were read from a single sample in a study of CD8 T cells in ankylosing spondylitis. TCRdb reprocessed the 5' RACE reads with MiXCR, giving one entry per CDR3 protein. This repertoire shows about 30,000 distinct CDR3 sequences, around 5.2% found once; its top ten account for around 1.9%. The sequenced sample was blood, either unsorted or a sorted T cell fraction (not recorded which). The source of these receptors is a female donor with ankylosing spondylitis or in good health (not recorded which). Both conserved end residues are trimmed from each CDR3. Each record gives: V gene, J gene, clone size, CDR3 length, CDR3 protein. Not all rows give a size; the values are once, few, many and, for expanded clones, a class.

v_gene: TRBV9
j_gene: TRBJ1-3
abundance: few
len: 13
CDR3aa: ASSARQGAGNTIY

v_gene: TRBV9
j_gene: TRBJ2-3
abundance: many
len: 14
CDR3aa: ASSVAAMASTDTQY

v_gene: TRBV9
j_gene: TRBJ2-1
abundance: many
len: 14
CDR3aa: ASSVDVLAVYNEQF

v_gene: TRBV9
j_gene: TRBJ2-2
abundance: many
len: 13
CDR3aa: ASSVDGGGTGELF

v_gene: TRBV9
j_gene: TRBJ1-1
abundance: medium-sized
len: 11
CDR3aa: ASSVRERTEAF

v_gene: TRBV7-9
j_gene: TRBJ2-7
abundance: many
len: 12
CDR3aa: ASSLGTSGDEQY

v_gene: TRBV9
j_gene: TRBJ2-7
abundance: NA
len: 11
CDR3aa: ASSVEDSYEQY

v_gene: TRBV9
j_gene: TRBJ2-3
abundance: many
len: 10
CDR3aa: ASSSTTDTQY

v_gene: TRBV9
j_gene: TRBJ2-2
abundance: NA
len: 14
CDR3aa: ASSVEGTRHTGELF

v_gene: TRBV9
j_gene: TRBJ1-6
abundance: many
len: 12
CDR3aa: ASSVAGDNSPLH

v_gene: TRBV9
j_gene: TRBJ2-3
abundance: few
len: 13
CDR3aa: ASSVGVRDTDTQY

v_gene: TRBV7-2
j_gene: TRBJ2-3
abundance: many
len: 13
CDR3aa: ASSVVRLPADTQY

v_gene: TRBV9
j_gene: TRBJ1-1
abundance: many
len: 11
CDR3aa: ASSVAIYTEAF

v_gene: TRBV9
j_gene: TRBJ2-2
abundance: many
len: 12
CDR3aa: ASSPLNAGGELF

v_gene: TRBV9
j_gene: TRBJ2-2
abundance: many
len: 13
CDR3aa: ASSVSGAAGGELF

v_gene: TRBV9
j_gene: TRBJ1-3
abundance: many
len: 14
CDR3aa: ASSVGPPRSGNTIY

v_gene: TRBV9
j_gene: TRBJ2-1
abundance: many
len: 13
CDR3aa: ASSEMPHALNEQF

v_gene: TRBV9
j_gene: TRBJ2-2
abundance: NA
len: 15
CDR3aa: ASSVAGGNANTGELF

v_gene: TRBV9
j_gene: TRBJ2-1
abundance: many
len: 14
CDR3aa: ASSVVQGAGYNEQF

v_gene: TRBV9
j_gene: TRBJ2-3
abundance: many
len: 13
CDR3aa: ASSGIGGRTDTQY

v_gene: TRBV9
j_gene: TRBJ2-1
abundance: many
len: 11
CDR3aa: ASSPQYGAEQF

v_gene: TRBV9
j_gene: TRBJ2-1
abundance: many
len: 11
CDR3aa: ASSRGAFNEQF

v_gene: TRBV9
j_gene: TRBJ2-5
abundance: many
len: 14
CDR3aa: ASSRAGAKYQETQY

v_gene: TRBV9
j_gene: TRBJ2-7
abundance: many
len: 14
CDR3aa: ASSRTPLADSYEQY

v_gene: TRBV9
j_gene: TRBJ2-1
abundance: many
len: 13
CDR3aa: ASSVSHLGDNEQF

v_gene: TRBV9
j_gene: TRBJ2-5
abundance: many
len: 12
CDR3aa: ASSLSVGAQTQY

v_gene: TRBV9
j_gene: TRBJ2-3
abundance: NA
len: 14
CDR3aa: ASSVAGSGETDTQY

v_gene: TRBV9
j_gene: TRBJ2-7
abundance: many
len: 15
CDR3aa: ASSVGLAGGRTYEQY

v_gene: TRBV9
j_gene: TRBJ2-3
abundance: NA
len: 14
CDR3aa: ASSRKEDRVTDTQY

v_gene: TRBV9
j_gene: TRBJ2-2
abundance: many
len: 15
CDR3aa: ASSVLSGGTNTGELF

v_gene: TRBV9
j_gene: TRBJ2-6
abundance: medium-sized
len: 14
CDR3aa: ASSAGAASGANVLT

v_gene: TRBV9
j_gene: TRBJ2-3
abundance: many
len: 12
CDR3aa: ASSPVRGTDTQY

v_gene: TRBV9
j_gene: TRBJ2-3
abundance: many
len: 14
CDR3aa: ASSFSAGGRMDTQY

v_gene: TRBV9
j_gene: TRBJ2-5
abundance: NA
len: 13
CDR3aa: ASSVGVDREETQY

v_gene: TRBV9
j_gene: TRBJ2-2
abundance: many
len: 14
CDR3aa: ASSLETRVGTGELF

v_gene: TRBV9
j_gene: TRBJ2-5
abundance: many
len: 14
CDR3aa: ASSARLAGGQETQY

v_gene: TRBV9
j_gene: TRBJ2-1
abundance: NA
len: 14
CDR3aa: ASSGTGTSGLGEQF

v_gene: TRBV9
j_gene: TRBJ1-6
abundance: medium-sized
len: 12
CDR3aa: ASTPDRGESPLH

v_gene: TRBV9
j_gene: TRBJ2-5
abundance: NA
len: 13
CDR3aa: ASSVGLGSQETQY

v_gene: TRBV9
j_gene: TRBJ2-1
abundance: many
len: 11
CDR3aa: ASSVARGNEQF